The 21 T cell receptor beta chains below come from one sample, sequenced in a study of CD4 T cells in relation to SARS-CoV-2 and coronaviruses. Before the COVID-19 pandemic, during about 2011-2019, CD4+ T cells were taken from unexposed donors. The cells were cultured for about ten days before CD4+ T cells were isolated. No antigen is known for these receptors. Here immunoSEQ multiplex PCR was the method, and the copy in TCRdb shows in-frame clones only, minus some. The data hold about 22,000 clones, with 60% to 85% observed a single time. What was sequenced was CD4+ T cells from PBMCs, cultured in vitro. These receptors were collected from a human donor in good health.

The sample holds a few counts of this clone. The chain is built from TRBV7-2 and TRBJ2-7; TRBD1 agrees at 9 bases. The V segment lost 0 bases and the J segment 2 bases; nucleotides outside the gene matches: 5. The CDR3 is 16 amino acids. Per the germline V gene, CDR1 is SGHTA and CDR2 is FQGNSA. Written as DNA, the CDR3 is TGTGCCAGCAGCTTAGCCTCCGGGACAGGGACCTACGAGCAGTACTTC. It translates to CASSLASGTGTYEQYF.

V usage is TRBV5-1 and J usage is TRBJ2-5; TRBD2 matches 8 bases. Trimming at V came to 6 bases and at J to 4 bases, leaving 8 bases not matched to a gene. This CDR3 has 14 residues. CDR1 is SGHRS, CDR2 YFSETQ, per germline. CDR3 DNA: TGCGCCAGCAAACTAGCGGTCCTCGTAGAGACCCAGTACTTC. It translates to CASKLAVLVETQYF.

This clone occurred once. V is TRBV7-9 and J is TRBJ2-5, with a weak D call TRBD2 (6 bases). CDR3 length: 15 amino acids. Trimming shortened V by 5 bases and J by 5 bases, and 18 bases separated the two germline ends. CDR1 and CDR2 (germline): SEHNR, FQNEAQ (reference sequence). The CDR3 DNA reads TGTGCCAGCAGCCCTCGACTAGGAATAGGCGAGACCCAGTACTTC. Translated: CASSPRLGIGETQYF.

The chain combines TRBV11-2 with TRBJ2-1, with 14 bases aligning to TRBD2. The CDR3 totals 14 residues. Germline V gene sequence: CDR1 SGHAT, CDR2 FQNNGV. V trimming: 4 bases; J trimming: 14 bases; junction bases outside the gene matches: 7. Written as DNA, the CDR3 is TGTGCCAGCAGCTCGGGACTAGCGGGAGTTCCGGAGTTCTTC. As protein: CASSSGLAGVPEFF. Looking up the rest from reference TRBV11-2 and TRBJ2-1 gives the full variable domain: EAGVAQSPRYKIIEKRQSVAFWCNPISGHATLYWYQQILGQGPKLLIQFQNNGVVDDSQLPKDRFSAERLKGVDSTLKIQPAKLEDSAVYLCASSSGLAGVPEFFGPGTRLTVL.

The V and J genes are TRBV3-1 (or the pseudogene TRBV3-2) and TRBJ1-2; D is unclear. The length of the CDR3 is 14 residues. V lost 2 bases, J lost 0 bases, and 7 bases lay in between. Germline CDR1 reads LGHDT; CDR2 reads YNNKEL (reference sequence). CDR3 amino acids: CASSQHSTNYGYTF. CDR3 coding DNA: TGTGCCAGCAGCCAACACAGTACTAACTATGGCTACACCTTC.

V gene TRBV3-1 (or the pseudogene TRBV3-2) combines with J gene TRBJ2-7; D call uncertain. The CDR3 length is 14 residues. Germline-derived CDR1 and CDR2 are LGHDT and YNNKEL (reference sequence). V lost 4 bases, J lost 3 bases, and 13 bases lay in between. CDR3 in DNA: TGTGCCAGCAGCCGCATACCCGGGTTCTACGAGCAGTACTTC. This gives the protein CASSRIPGFYEQYF.

J is TRBJ2-6 and V is TRBV7-9; TRBD2 aligns across 7 bases. This CDR3 region has 14 residues. V shed 11 bases, J shed 0 bases, and the junction held 4 bases outside the gene matches. The germline gives CDR1 SEHNR, CDR2 FQNEAQ (reference sequence). The CDR3 spells CALAEVSGANVLTF. Here the CDR3 DNA reads TGTGCCCTAGCGGAAGTCTCTGGGGCCAACGTCCTGACTTTC.

The chain uses TRBV7-2 and TRBJ2-7; D is unclear. The ends were cut back, 5 bases at V and 2 bases at J, with 16 bases in the middle. CDR1 and CDR2 (germline): SGHTA, FQGNSA. This CDR3 region has 15 residues. CDR3 sequence reads: CASSPPGRSPYEQYF. Written as DNA, the CDR3 is TGTGCCAGCAGCCCCCCCGGGCGGAGCCCCTACGAGCAGTACTTC.

The rearrangement uses TRBV9 and TRBJ2-3; possible D gene TRBD1, 6 bases. The CDR3 loop spans 17 amino acids. Looked up from germline, CDR1 is SGDLS and CDR2 is YYNGEE. V was cut by 0 bases and J by 5 bases, with 19 bases left in between. The DNA for the CDR3 is TGTGCCAGCAGCGTAGTATGGGGGCAGCCCTGGGGAGATACGCAGTATTTT. It is translated as CASSVVWGQPWGDTQYF.

The rearrangement uses TRBV7-2 and TRBJ2-2; the D gene is possibly TRBD2 (5 bases). The V end lost 4 bases, the J end lost 3 bases, and 9 bases lay between the germline ends. The CDR3 consists of 14 residues. Germline assignment: CDR1 SGHTA and CDR2 FQGNSA. The CDR3 nucleotides read TGTGCCAGCAGCTCCGTACTAGACACCGGGGAGCTGTTTTTT. Translation gives CASSSVLDTGELFF.

The V call is TRBV5-1, the J call TRBJ1-2; 8 bases are shared with TRBD1. J was trimmed by 3 bases and V by 6 bases; bases with no gene match: 10. The CDR3 runs 15 residues. The germline V gene has CDR1 SGHRS and CDR2 YFSETQ. CDR3 amino acids: CASNEGPDRDYGYTF. Here the CDR3 DNA reads TGCGCCAGCAATGAAGGCCCGGACAGGGACTATGGCTACACCTTC. Variable domain in full (rest from reference TRBV5-1 and TRBJ1-2): KAGVTQTPRYLIKTRGQQVTLSCSPISGHRSVSWYQQTPGQGLQFLFEYFSETQRNKGNFPGRFSGRQFSNSRSEMNVSTLELGDSALYLCASNEGPDRDYGYTFGSGTRLTVV.

The chain links TRBV19 to TRBJ1-1; D is unclear. Between the trimmed V and J ends, which lost 5 bases and 11 bases, there was a span of 15 bases. This CDR3 is built from 12 residues. Germline-derived CDR1 and CDR2 are LNHDA and SQIVND (reference sequence). The CDR3 DNA is TGTGCCAGTAGTGATGTGGGCGTGGGGGCTTTCTTT. Translating gives CASSDVGVGAFF.

The chain has TRBV28 and TRBJ2-1; D is unclear. The V gene's germline CDR1 is MDHEN and CDR2 SYDVKM. This CDR3 has 15 residues. Trimming took off 2 bases at V and 3 bases at J, with 11 bases between the two ends. Written as DNA, the CDR3 is TGTGCCAGCAGTTTACAGTCGTGGGTCTACAATGAGCAGTTCTTC. This sequence encodes CASSLQSWVYNEQFF.

The V and J genes are TRBV20-1 and TRBJ2-1; possible D gene TRBD2, 5 bases. The CDR3 extends over 11 amino acids. Germline lookup yields CDR1 DFQATT and CDR2 SNEGSKA (reference sequence). The CDR3 nucleotides are TGCAGCGCGCGGGCGAACAATGAGCAGTTCTTC. It yields the protein CSARANNEQFF.

CDR3 sequence (DNA): TGTGCCAGCAGCCTCCAGACGGGCGAGCAGTACTTC. It encodes CASSLQTGEQYF. The rearrangement links TRBV7-2 to TRBJ2-7; unclear D gene. This CDR3 is built from 12 residues. V was trimmed by 5 bases and J by 6 bases, leaving 11 bases between them. Germline lookup yields CDR1 SGHTA and CDR2 FQGNSA. The full variable domain, rest sourced from reference TRBV7-2 and TRBJ2-7, is GAGVSQSPSNKVTEKGKDVELRCDPISGHTALYWYRQSLGQGLEFLIYFQGNSAPDKSGLPSDRFSAERTGGSVSTLTIQRTQQEDSAVYLCASSLQTGEQYFGPGTRLTVT.

This clone was found once. The chain couples TRBV5-1 to TRBJ1-1; the match to TRBD1 covers 8 bases. Germline V CDR1 and CDR2: SGHRS, YFSETQ. This CDR3 is built from 15 residues. Trimming cost V 0 bases and J 6 bases; bases outside gene matches: 7. The CDR3 protein is CASSLVQGARAEAFF. The CDR3, as DNA: TGCGCCAGCAGCTTGGTTCAGGGGGCGAGGGCTGAAGCTTTCTTT.

The V call is TRBV2, the J call TRBJ2-3; 12 nucleotides align to TRBD1. The CDR3 totals 14 residues. Germline CDR1 is SNHLY and CDR2 is FYNNEI. The J segment lost 4 bases and the V segment lost 7 bases, leaving 3 bases of the junction unmatched. The CDR3 nucleotides read TGTGCCAGCACCGGGACAGGGGGCGCAGATACGCAGTATTTT. It yields the protein CASTGTGGADTQYF.

The V call is TRBV2, the J call TRBJ2-7; no clear D. The CDR3 runs to 11 residues. The V end was cut by 6 bases, the J end by 4 bases, with 7 bases between. Germline CDR1 reads SNHLY; CDR2 reads FYNNEI. CDR3 protein: CASRSEYEQYF. CDR3 DNA sequence: TGTGCCAGCAGATCCGAATACGAGCAGTACTTC. The whole variable domain, remainder taken from reference TRBV2 and TRBJ2-7, is EPEVTQTPSHQVTQMGQEVILRCVPISNHLYFYWYRQILGQKVEFLVSFYNNEISEKSEIFDDQFSVERPDGSNFTLKIRSTKLEDSAMYFCASRSEYEQYFGPGTRLTVT.

CDR3 bases: TGCGCCAGCAGCTTGGAATCAGCGGGAGGGCCATGGGAGCAGTTCTTC. It yields the protein CASSLESAGGPWEQFF. V gene TRBV5-1 combines with J gene TRBJ2-1, with 10 nucleotides matching TRBD2. CDR1 and CDR2 from the germline V gene are SGHRS and YFSETQ. The CDR3 has 16 residues. The junction had 10 bases not matched to a gene; V was cut back by 0 bases and J by 10 bases.

The chain is built from TRBV24-1 and TRBJ2-1, with 13 bases identical to TRBD2. V lost 6 bases to trimming and J lost 0 bases; unmatched junction nucleotides: 16. CDR1 and CDR2 (germline): KGHDR, SFDVKD. The CDR3 has 21 residues. For the CDR3, the DNA is TGTGCCACCAGTAGAAGTCCCGGGACTAGCGGGACGACCACCTCCTACAATGAGCAGTTCTTC. Its translation is CATSRSPGTSGTTTSYNEQFF.

V gene TRBV19 combines with J gene TRBJ1-2; D call uncertain. CDR1 and CDR2 (germline): LNHDA, SQIVND (reference sequence). This CDR3 comprises 15 residues. V shed 4 bases and J shed 7 bases, with 19 bases lying between them. DNA of the CDR3: TGTGCCAGTAGTACTGTGGCAGGCCTTGGGTTTGGCTACACCTTC. Its protein is CASSTVAGLGFGYTF.